Presented here are 3 T cell receptor beta chains from one specimen sequenced in a study of identical twins. MiXCR was run by TCRdb on the 5' RACE reads, yielding one entry per CDR3 protein. The sample contains about 690,000 distinct CDR3 sequences, 21% of which appear only once. The same specimen was also included in a second study, on T cells expressing NK-cell markers.

Input material: PBMCs. These receptors all stem from a woman aged 18-29 years in good health.

The chain links TRBV12-3 or TRBV12-4 to TRBJ2-3, with D possibly TRBD2 on 5 matching bases. This CDR3 has 12 amino acids. V lost 7 bases to trimming and J lost 6 bases, with 11 bases between them. The CDR3 bases are TGTGCCAGCAATACGGGGTCGGATACGCAGTATTTT. It encodes CASNTGSDTQYF.

The chain carries TRBV2 and TRBJ2-7; 10 positions agree with TRBD2. This CDR3 comprises 15 residues. The germline V gene encodes CDR1 SNHLY and CDR2 FYNNEI. The V segment lost 6 bases and the J segment 6 bases; nucleotides outside the gene matches: 11. CDR3 nucleotides: TGTGCCAGCAGAGGGACTAGCGCAGAGCGACCCGAGCAGTACTTC. Amino acids: CASRGTSAERPEQYF.

This clonotype was seen at least ten times. V gene TRBV20-1 combines with J gene TRBJ1-1; possibly TRBD1 for D (5 bases). Trimming cost V 6 bases and J 4 bases, with 9 bases left between them. The length of the CDR3 is 11 residues. Germline V gene sequence: CDR1 DFQATT, CDR2 SNEGSKA (reference sequence). The CDR3 loop reads CSATRVTEAFF. The CDR3, as DNA: TGCAGTGCCACCAGGGTCACTGAAGCTTTCTTT.